This is a list of T cell receptor beta chains from one sample in a study of Ad26.COV2.S vaccination and SARS-CoV-2 variants. Profiling relied on immunoSEQ multiplex PCR, and the TCRdb table lists in-frame clones only, not all of them. The sample lists about 350,000 clones, around 89% occurring once. This sample comprised peripheral blood, obtained in a trial of Ad26.COV2.S vaccine versus placebo. These receptors all stem from a person between 18 and 60 years old who received the Ad26.COV2.S COVID-19 vaccine or a placebo. Each CDR3 is given with its conserved first and last residue. Fields, in order: CDR3 DNA, CDR3 protein, V gene, J gene, clone size, D gene. D genes are given only for firm matches. Some rows have no size entry. The others give once, few or many, or a class for an expanded clone.

DNA: TGTGCCAGCAGAGTAACAGGGGATGAGACCCAGTACTTC; CDR3: CASRVTGDETQYF; V: TRBV11-2; J: TRBJ2-5; size: -; D: TRBD1
DNA: TGTGCCAGTAAGCAAGGACACGCCAGCTCTGGAAACACCATATATTTT; CDR3: CASKQGHASSGNTIYF; V: TRBV19; J: TRBJ1-3; size: -; D: -
DNA: TGTGCCAGCTGGGGCGCTGGGGCCAACGTCCTGACTTTC; CDR3: CASWGAGANVLTF; V: TRBV27; J: TRBJ2-6; size: -; D: -
DNA: TGTGCCAGCAGCTTGACAGGGGGGAACACTGAAGCTTTCTTT; CDR3: CASSLTGGNTEAFF; V: TRBV7-8; J: TRBJ1-1; size: -; D: TRBD1
DNA: TGTGCCAGCAGGAAGGGGACAGGGGGTATGAACACTGAAGCTTTCTTT; CDR3: CASRKGTGGMNTEAFF; V: TRBV6-6; J: TRBJ1-1; size: -; D: TRBD1
DNA: TGTGCCAGTAGTATTTGGGGCAGGGGCGGTGGGGCCAACGTCCTGACTTTC; CDR3: CASSIWGRGGGANVLTF; V: TRBV19; J: TRBJ2-6; size: -; D: -
DNA: TGTGCCAGTAGTATCTTTAACCCTCAGCCCCAGCATTTT; CDR3: CASSIFNPQPQHF; V: TRBV19; J: TRBJ1-5; size: -; D: -
DNA: TGTGCCAGCAGCGTAGATCCAGGGGTTAACTATGGCTACACCTTC; CDR3: CASSVDPGVNYGYTF; V: TRBV9; J: TRBJ1-2; size: -; D: -
DNA: TGTGCCAGCAGCGTGGGGAGCTCCTATAATTCACCCCTCCACTTT; CDR3: CASSVGSSYNSPLHF; V: TRBV9; J: TRBJ1-6; size: -; D: -
DNA: TGTGCCAGCTCACCACAAGGCCACCGGGGGAACACTGAAGCTTTCTTT; CDR3: CASSPQGHRGNTEAFF; V: TRBV18; J: TRBJ1-1; size: -; D: -
DNA: TGTGCCAGCAGTTTTGGACTCGGGGAGACCCAGTACTTC; CDR3: CASSFGLGETQYF; V: TRBV27; J: TRBJ2-5; size: once; D: -
DNA: TGTGCCAGTAGTCCACAGGGAAACTATGGCTACACCTTC; CDR3: CASSPQGNYGYTF; V: TRBV19; J: TRBJ1-2; size: few; D: -
DNA: TGTGCCAGCAGCCGAGGGTCGGATGAAAAACTGTTTTTT; CDR3: CASSRGSDEKLFF; V: TRBV7-8; J: TRBJ1-4; size: -; D: -
DNA: TGTGCCAGCAGCCCCCTGGGCCCCGGGGAGCTGTTTTTT; CDR3: CASSPLGPGELFF; V: TRBV7-3; J: TRBJ2-2; size: -; D: -
DNA: TGCGCCAGCAGCTTGACAGGATCCACTGAAGCTTTCTTT; CDR3: CASSLTGSTEAFF; V: TRBV5-1; J: TRBJ1-1; size: -; D: -
DNA: TGTGCCAGCAGCCAAACTAGCAGGCCTGGAAATGAGCAGTTCTTC; CDR3: CASSQTSRPGNEQFF; V: TRBV3-1/TRBV3-2; J: TRBJ2-1; size: -; D: -
DNA: TGTGCCAGCAGCCAAACAGGGTCGACCACTGAAGCTTTCTTT; CDR3: CASSQTGSTTEAFF; V: TRBV3-1/TRBV3-2; J: TRBJ1-1; size: once; D: -
DNA: TGTGCCAGCAGCTCCCCCCTAGCCTACGAGCAGTACTTC; CDR3: CASSSPLAYEQYF; V: TRBV7-8; J: TRBJ2-7; size: -; D: -
DNA: TGTGCCAGCAGTATCGGGACAGGGGATCAGCCCCAGCATTTT; CDR3: CASSIGTGDQPQHF; V: TRBV6-6; J: TRBJ1-5; size: -; D: TRBD1
DNA: TGCAGTGCTCGTGTAGTTCAGGGAGTCAAAAACATTCAGTACTTC; CDR3: CSARVVQGVKNIQYF; V: TRBV20-1; J: TRBJ2-4; size: -; D: -
DNA: TGTGCCAGCAGCCCGTTTGGAGCCACTGAAGCTTTCTTT; CDR3: CASSPFGATEAFF; V: TRBV12-3/TRBV12-4; J: TRBJ1-1; size: once; D: -
DNA: TGTGCCAGCAGTCAGGAGGTCTACGAGCAGTACTTC; CDR3: CASSQEVYEQYF; V: TRBV6-2/TRBV6-3; J: TRBJ2-7; size: -; D: -
DNA: TGTGCCAGCAGAGCCGGGACTAGCACCGGGGAGCTGTTTTTT; CDR3: CASRAGTSTGELFF; V: TRBV2; J: TRBJ2-2; size: -; D: TRBD2
DNA: TGTGCCAGTAGTATAGATTTCTCCGGGGTTCGGGATGAGCAGTTCTTC; CDR3: CASSIDFSGVRDEQFF; V: TRBV19; J: TRBJ2-1; size: -; D: -
DNA: TGCGCCAGCAGCCAAGAAAGGATGACTTTGAACACTGAAGCTTTCTTT; CDR3: CASSQERMTLNTEAFF; V: TRBV4-3; J: TRBJ1-1; size: -; D: -
DNA: TGTGCCAGCAGACCCTATCCCGGGAGTTCCCGCGAGCAGTACTTC; CDR3: CASRPYPGSSREQYF; V: TRBV28; J: TRBJ2-7; size: -; D: -
DNA: TGCGCCAGCAGCCAAGGATTCAGGAATGAAAAACTGTTTTTT; CDR3: CASSQGFRNEKLFF; V: TRBV4-1; J: TRBJ1-4; size: -; D: -
DNA: TGCGCCAGCAGCTTGCGACAAGGGTCTCAAGAGACCCAGTACTTC; CDR3: CASSLRQGSQETQYF; V: TRBV5-1; J: TRBJ2-5; size: -; D: -
DNA: TGCGCCAGCAGCTGGAACGACAGGGGATCCTACAATGAGCAGTTCTTC; CDR3: CASSWNDRGSYNEQFF; V: TRBV5-1; J: TRBJ2-1; size: -; D: TRBD1